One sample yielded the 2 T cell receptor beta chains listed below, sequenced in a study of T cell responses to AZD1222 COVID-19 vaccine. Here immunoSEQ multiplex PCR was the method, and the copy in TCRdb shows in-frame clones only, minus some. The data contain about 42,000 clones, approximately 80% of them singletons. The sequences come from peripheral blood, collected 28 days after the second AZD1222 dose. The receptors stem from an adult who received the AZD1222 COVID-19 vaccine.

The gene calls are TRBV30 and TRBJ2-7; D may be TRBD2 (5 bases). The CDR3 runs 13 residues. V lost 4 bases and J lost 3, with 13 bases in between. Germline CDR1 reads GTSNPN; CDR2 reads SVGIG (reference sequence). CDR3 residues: CAWIGASLYEQYF. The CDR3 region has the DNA TGTGCCTGGATCGGAGCTAGCCTCTACGAGCAGTACTTC. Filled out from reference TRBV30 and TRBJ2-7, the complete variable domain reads SQTIHQWPATLVQPVGSPLSLECTVEGTSNPNLYWYRQAAGRGLQLLFYSVGIGQISSEVPQNLSASRPQDRQFILSSKKLLLSDSGFYLCAWIGASLYEQYFGPGTRLTVT.

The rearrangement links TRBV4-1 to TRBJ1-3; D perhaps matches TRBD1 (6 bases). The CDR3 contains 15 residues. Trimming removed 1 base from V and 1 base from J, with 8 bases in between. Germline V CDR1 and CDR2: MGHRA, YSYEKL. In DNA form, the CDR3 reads TGCGCCAGCAGCCAAGCAGGGGTATCTGGAAACACCATATATTTT. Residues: CASSQAGVSGNTIYF.